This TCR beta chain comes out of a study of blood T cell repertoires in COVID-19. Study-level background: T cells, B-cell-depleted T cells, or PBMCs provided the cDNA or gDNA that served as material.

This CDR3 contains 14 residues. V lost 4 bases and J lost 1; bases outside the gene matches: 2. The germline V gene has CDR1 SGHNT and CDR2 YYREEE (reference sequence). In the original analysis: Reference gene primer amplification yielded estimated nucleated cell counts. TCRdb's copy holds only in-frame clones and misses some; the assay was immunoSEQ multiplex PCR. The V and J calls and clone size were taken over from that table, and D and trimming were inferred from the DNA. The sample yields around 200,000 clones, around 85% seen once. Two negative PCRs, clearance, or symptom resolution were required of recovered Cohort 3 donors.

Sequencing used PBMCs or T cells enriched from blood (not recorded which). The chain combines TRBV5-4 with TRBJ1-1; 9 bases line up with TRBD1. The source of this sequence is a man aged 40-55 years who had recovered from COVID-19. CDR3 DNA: TGTGCCAGCAGCCGGACAGGGGAGAACACTGAAGCTTTCTTT. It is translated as CASSRTGENTEAFF. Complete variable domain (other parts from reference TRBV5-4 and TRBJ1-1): ETGVTQSPTHLIKTRGQQVTLRCSSQSGHNTVSWYQQALGQGPQFIFQYYREEENGRGNFPPRFSGLQFPNYSSELNVNALELDDSALYLCASSRTGENTEAFFGQGTRLTVV.